This TCR beta chain was captured by sequencing in a study of OX40 agonist ivuxolimab in advanced cancers. Study summary: Ivuxolimab, an antibody acting as an agonist of OX40 (CD134), was used to treat patients. The mean age was roughly 60 years, ranging from about 20 to 79, with 65% to 85% of participants male.

Blood got drawn at baseline, again on cycle 4 day 1, and then on cycle 7 day 1. Some clones are missing from TCRdb's copy, which holds only in-frame ones; the method was immunoSEQ multiplex PCR. The sample shows about 35,000 clones, 65% to 85% of them seen only once. V was pared by 2 bases and J by 4 bases, with 2 bases between. The CDR3 runs to 11 residues. CDR1 MNHNY and CDR2 SVGAGI come from the germline V gene (reference sequence). Study results and caveats: At 0.1 to 3.0 mg/kg, CD4+ and CD8+ blood T cells expanded clonally by week 6.

Of note for this clone: Its specificity is unknown.

The TCR comes from an adult with an advanced solid tumor such as melanoma, head and neck, liver or kidney cancer. The genes are TRBV6-6 and TRBJ2-5; unclear D gene. The source was CD4+ or CD8+ T cells sorted from blood, collected in a trial of the OX40 agonist ivuxolimab. The CDR3 sequence is CASSYIETQYF. The CDR3 DNA reads TGTGCCAGCAGTTACATAGAGACCCAGTACTTC.